This T cell receptor (beta chain) emerged from a study of spatial heterogeneity in lung cancer. Study observations and caveats: In tumors, expanded intratumoral alpha and beta TCR counts tracked mutation counts.

This clonotype is classed as medium-sized. Its specificity is not known. This CDR3 region has 13 residues. Trimming stripped 1 base from V and 0 bases from J, with 2 bases between. From the 5' RACE reads, TCRdb called clonotypes with MiXCR, one entry per CDR3 protein. The sample yields approximately 7,500 distinct CDR3 sequences, about 3.2% seen once. Time point reported: sample taken at primary tumor resection. The input material, whole RNA from tumor, nontumor lung or frozen PBMC, was sequenced unsorted. This TCR came from a male donor with early-stage non-small cell lung cancer. The rearrangement links TRBV12-3 or TRBV12-4 to TRBJ2-3, with unresolved D. The sample in question was lung tumor tissue, obtained at surgery. CDR3 in DNA: TGTGCCAGCAGTTTAGGCAGCACAGATACGCAGTATTTT. Protein sequence: CASSLGSTDTQYF.